The 24 T cell receptor beta chains presented below share a single source sample, sequenced in a study of T cells in Graves' hyperthyroidism and ophthalmopathy. Regions amplified from RNA transcripts were the TCR beta CDR3 regions. The study used the HTBI primer set for a first-round RT-PCR of the TCR CDR3. In TCRdb, the multiplex PCR reads were re-called with MiXCR into one record per CDR3 protein. The data hold some 440,000 distinct CDR3 sequences, with 15% to 19% observed a single time. The specimen sequenced was blood. All receptors derive from a woman between 18 and 29 years old with Graves' hyperthyroidism.

This chain uses TRBV9 with TRBJ2-3; D is unclear. The CDR3 has 14 residues. The V end lost 4 bases, the J end lost 5 bases, and 14 bases lay between the germline ends. Germline V gene sequence: CDR1 SGDLS, CDR2 YYNGEE. CDR3: CASSPRLVGDTQYF. The DNA for the CDR3 is TGTGCCAGCAGCCCAAGGTTAGTTGGAGATACGCAGTATTTT.

This clonotype was recorded at least ten times. This CDR3 reads CASSVEGAGKLFF. For the CDR3, the DNA is TGTGCCAGCAGCGTAGAGGGGGCGGGAAAACTGTTTTTT. The chain has TRBV9 and TRBJ1-4; 7 bases are a match to TRBD1. This CDR3 spans 13 amino acids. V was clipped by 0 bases and J by 10 bases; unmatched bases: 3. Germline V gives CDR1 SGDLS, CDR2 YYNGEE.

This clonotype occurred many times. The chain uses TRBV7-2 and TRBJ2-7; D remains unclear. The CDR3 is made up of 15 amino acids. CDR1 SGHTA and CDR2 FQGNSA come from the germline V gene. V lost 1 base and J lost 1, with 11 bases in between. Here the CDR3 reads CASSLVAFPSYEQYF. The CDR3 region has the DNA TGTGCCAGCAGCTTAGTAGCCTTTCCTTCCTACGAGCAGTACTTC. The full variable domain, its missing parts supplied by reference TRBV7-2 and TRBJ2-7, is GAGVSQSPSNKVTEKGKDVELRCDPISGHTALYWYRQSLGQGLEFLIYFQGNSAPDKSGLPSDRFSAERTGGSVSTLTIQRTQQEDSAVYLCASSLVAFPSYEQYFGPGTRLTVT.

This clonotype was counted between two and nine times. The chain carries TRBV6-1 and TRBJ2-3; D is tentatively TRBD1 or TRBD2 (5 bases each). CDR3 length: 12 amino acids. Deletions cut 1 base from V and 12 bases from J, with 11 bases between. Germline V lookup: CDR1 MNHNS, CDR2 SASEGT. The CDR3 region is CASSEGRDLQYF. CDR3 bases: TGTGCCAGCAGTGAAGGACGGGACCTACAGTATTTT.

The table lists this clonotype with many counts. The chain couples TRBV12-3 or TRBV12-4 to TRBJ1-1; unclear D gene. This CDR3 has 11 amino acids. The V gene lost 1 base and the J gene lost 10 bases, with 7 bases spanning the gap. The DNA for the CDR3 is TGTGCCAGCAGTTTAGGGGTTGTAGCTTTCTTT. Its translation: CASSLGVVAFF.

This clonotype was seen only a few times. The genes are TRBV20-1 and TRBJ2-1, with 10 bases matching TRBD2. V was clipped by 5 bases and J by 6 bases; unmatched bases: 22. The CDR3 runs 19 residues. The V gene's germline CDR1 is DFQATT and CDR2 SNEGSKA (reference sequence). CDR3 in DNA: TGCAGTGCTCCAACTCTAGCGGGAGAGGGTCGATGGGGGGGCAATGAGCAGTTCTTC. It is translated as CSAPTLAGEGRWGGNEQFF.

This clonotype was seen ten or more times. The chain joins TRBV7-2 to TRBJ2-5; 10 positions agree with TRBD2. Germline V gives CDR1 SGHTA, CDR2 FQGNSA. The CDR3 is 18 residues long. V shed 1 base, J shed 2 bases, and the junction held 10 bases outside the gene matches. The chain's CDR3 is CASSLGLAGVPLQETQYF. The CDR3 DNA follows: TGTGCCAGCAGCTTAGGTCTAGCGGGGGTCCCCCTACAAGAGACCCAGTACTTC.

This clonotype has at least ten counts. The gene calls are TRBV27 and TRBJ1-5; TRBD1 might be the D (5 bases). V lost 2 bases and J lost 5, with 10 bases in between. Germline V gene lookup returns CDR1 MNHEY and CDR2 SMNVEV (reference sequence). This CDR3 spans 14 amino acids. Here the CDR3 DNA reads TGTGCCAGCAGTTTAGCAGGGATGCATCAGCCCCAGCATTTT. Its translation: CASSLAGMHQPQHF.

This clonotype was seen ten or more times. The DNA of the CDR3 is TGTGCCATCAGGGGACCGACAGGGGAGACCCAGTACTTC. Translation: CAIRGPTGETQYF. The chain combines TRBV10-3 with TRBJ2-5; 7 bases are shared with TRBD1. Germline V CDR1 and CDR2: ENHRY, SYGVKD. The CDR3 sequence is 13 residues long. V lost 6 bases and J lost 5; bases outside the gene matches: 6.

The table lists this clonotype with many counts. CDR3 coding DNA: TGTGCCAGCAGCTTAGGCGGGTTAGATCAGCCCCAGCATTTT. Amino acids: CASSLGGLDQPQHF. V is TRBV7-2 and J is TRBJ1-5; no reliable D call. The CDR3 contains 14 residues. Germline CDR1 SGHTA, CDR2 FQGNSA. V was cut by 1 base and J by 5 bases, with 9 bases left in between.

This clonotype came up many times. The chain employs TRBV6-1 and TRBJ2-1, with D perhaps TRBD1 (5 bases). Germline CDR1 MNHNS, CDR2 SASEGT. Trimming shortened V by 4 bases and J by 6 bases, and 16 bases separated the two germline ends. CDR3 size: 15 residues. The CDR3 here is CASSGAWGRSNEQFF. The CDR3, as DNA: TGTGCCAGCAGTGGAGCCTGGGGCAGATCCAATGAGCAGTTCTTC.

This clonotype was recorded many times. This chain uses TRBV12-3 or TRBV12-4 with TRBJ2-5; TRBD1 matches at 9 bases. The CDR3 extends over 14 amino acids. The V gene end was trimmed by 4 bases and the J gene end by 5 bases; junction bases not matched to a gene: 5. The CDR3 loop is CASSSGQGTETQYF. The DNA of the CDR3 is TGTGCCAGCAGTTCTGGACAGGGGACGGAGACCCAGTACTTC.

This clonotype was counted at least ten times. The chain couples TRBV3-1 to TRBJ1-2; D is uncertain. Trimming removed 4 bases from V and 5 bases from J, with 17 bases in between. The CDR3 is 15 amino acids. Germline-derived CDR1 and CDR2 are LGHDT and YNNKEL (reference sequence). The CDR3 sequence is CASSPSPIVGYGYTF. CDR3 in DNA: TGTGCCAGCAGCCCCTCCCCTATAGTGGGATATGGCTACACCTTC.

Comment on this clonotype: This could be a read error, since a much larger clone is one nucleotide away. The V call is TRBV20-1, the J call TRBJ2-1; either TRBD1 or TRBD2 may supply D (6 bases each). Per the germline V gene, CDR1 is DFQATT and CDR2 is SNEGSKA (reference sequence). Trimming stripped 1 base from V and 2 bases from J, with 18 bases between. This CDR3 is 17 amino acids long. The CDR3 spells CSARAFRGRGPYNEQFF. The CDR3 DNA follows: TGCAGTGCTAGAGCCTTCCGGGGGCGCGGCCCCTACAATGAGCAGTTCTTC.

This clonotype was observed a handful of times. One base away lies a much larger clone, so this may be a sequencing read error. This sequence joins TRBV20-1 and TRBJ2-1; D possibly corresponds to TRBD1 (5 bases). CDR3 length equals 15 residues. The germline CDR1 and CDR2 sequences are DFQATT and SNEGSKA (reference sequence). CDR3 nucleotides: TGCAGTGCTAGAGACCCCAGGTTATCGGACAATGAGCGGTTCTTC. Its translation: CSARDPRLSDNERFF.

This clonotype showed up many times. The V gene is TRBV6-1, the J gene TRBJ1-5, with 7 bases fitting TRBD1. Looked up from germline, CDR1 is MNHNS and CDR2 is SASEGT. Trimming took 3 bases from V and 6 from J; bases not matched to a gene: 8. This CDR3 has 15 amino acids. The CDR3 reads CASSETGSGSQPQHF. CDR3 sequence (DNA): TGTGCCAGCAGTGAGACAGGGAGTGGTAGTCAGCCCCAGCATTTT.

The chain joins TRBV7-3 to TRBJ2-1; 8 positions match TRBD2. The V and J ends lost 1 base and 6 bases, in that order; junction bases with no gene match: 8. The CDR3 consists of 16 residues. CDR1 and CDR2 from the germline V gene are SGHTA and FQGTGA. The CDR3 here is CASSLSTGGLVNEQFF. The CDR3 DNA follows: TGTGCCAGCAGCTTAAGTACGGGGGGGCTGGTCAATGAGCAGTTCTTC.

This clonotype was seen ten or more times. The genes are TRBV5-8 and TRBJ2-1, with 7 bases aligning to TRBD2. CDR3 length: 16 residues. The germline CDR1 and CDR2 sequences are SGHTS and YDEGEE. Trimming at V came to 2 bases and at J to 5 bases, leaving 10 bases not matched to a gene. The CDR3 sequence is CASSLGKLATNNEQFF. The CDR3 bases are TGTGCCAGCAGCTTAGGTAAACTAGCGACAAACAATGAGCAGTTCTTC.

This clonotype was detected many times. The chain combines TRBV20-1 with TRBJ2-7, with D unresolved. The CDR3 extends over 16 amino acids. In germline, CDR1 is DFQATT, CDR2 SNEGSKA (reference sequence). V was clipped by 6 bases and J by 4 bases, with 25 bases between them. The CDR3 sequence: CSAFDSRPFRSYEQYF. The CDR3 DNA follows: TGCAGTGCCTTTGATTCTCGACCATTCAGGTCGTACGAGCAGTACTTC.

This chain uses TRBV20-1 with TRBJ1-2; D call uncertain. Trimming removed 6 bases from V and 4 bases from J, with 9 bases in between. The CDR3 runs to 11 residues. The germline V gene has CDR1 DFQATT and CDR2 SNEGSKA (reference sequence). Here the CDR3 reads CSASPAYGYTF. CDR3 bases: TGCAGTGCCTCTCCCGCCTATGGCTACACCTTC.

This clonotype was counted ten times or more. The chain links TRBV5-6 to TRBJ2-3; TRBD1 matches at 9 bases. V was pared by 0 bases and J by 3 bases, with 8 bases of the junction left unmatched. The germline V gene has CDR1 SGHDT and CDR2 YYEEEE. The CDR3 is 17 amino acids. The CDR3 nucleotides read TGTGCCAGCAGCTTGGTACAGGGGGCGTTAAGTACAGATACGCAGTATTTT. It yields the protein CASSLVQGALSTDTQYF.

Only a few counts were recorded for this clonotype. This rearrangement joins TRBV3-1 to TRBJ1-2; 9 nucleotides line up with TRBD1. The CDR3 contains 19 residues. Germline V gene lookup returns CDR1 LGHDT and CDR2 YNNKEL (reference sequence). V dropped 0 bases and J dropped 6; count of bases not matched to a gene: 17. This CDR3 reads CASSQDRVTGGDWSHGYTF. CDR3 bases: TGTGCCAGCAGCCAAGATCGAGTAACAGGGGGCGATTGGTCCCATGGCTACACCTTC.

In this sample, this clonotype turned up many times. The chain combines TRBV4-2 with TRBJ1-2; possibly TRBD1 for D (5 bases). The CDR3 length is 14 residues. V lost 3 bases and J lost 4, with 12 bases in between. The germline CDR1 and CDR2 sequences are LGHNA and YNFKEQ. CDR3 in DNA: TGTGCCAGCAGCCAGAAACAGGAGGCCTATGGCTACACCTTC. The encoded protein is CASSQKQEAYGYTF.

This clonotype was observed a few times. The chain uses TRBV4-1 and TRBJ1-2, with D unclear. The CDR3 spans 15 residues. The germline V and J ends were trimmed by 0 bases and 1 base, with 9 bases remaining between them. Germline assignment: CDR1 MGHRA and CDR2 YSYEKL. Written as DNA, the CDR3 is TGCGCCAGCAGCCAAGATCAGCAGATTAACTATGGCTACACCTTC. Its translation is CASSQDQQINYGYTF.